The 2 T cell receptor beta chains listed next were all sequenced from one sample in a study of siplizumab effects on memory and regulatory T cells. Repertoires were generated with immunoSEQ multiplex PCR, while TCRdb's copy carries only in-frame clones and drops some. The table includes about 87,000 clones, 94% detected once. Sequenced input: non-Treg CD4+ T cells sorted from blood. The receptor set was obtained from a human donor in good health.

This clone was observed a single time. The rearrangement links TRBV10-3 to TRBJ2-5; no clear D. The germline V gene encodes CDR1 ENHRY and CDR2 SYGVKD. CDR3 length: 12 residues. Between the trimmed V and J ends, which lost 6 bases and 0 bases, there was a span of 5 bases. The CDR3 DNA sequence: TGTGCCATCAGCGACAACCAAGAGACCCAGTACTTC. Amino acids: CAISDNQETQYF.

This clone has a single count. CDR3 protein: CASSQLAGINEQFF. CDR3 bases: TGTGCCAGCTCACAACTAGCGGGGATCAATGAGCAGTTCTTC. The rearrangement uses TRBV18 and TRBJ2-1, with TRBD2 matching 10 bases. The CDR3 loop spans 14 amino acids. After removal of 4 bases from V and 6 bases from J, the junction contained 3 bases not matched to a gene. Germline loops: CDR1 KGHSH, CDR2 LQKENI.